The rows below give T cell receptor beta chains drawn from one sample of a study of blood T cell repertoires in COVID-19. This table comes from immunoSEQ multiplex PCR, and its TCRdb copy is limited to in-frame clones, with some not included. The sample holds about 140,000 clones, 77% seen once. Input material: peripheral blood. The receptor set was obtained from a woman aged 45-65 years with active or convalescent COVID-19. Each CDR3 is given with its conserved first and last residue. Clone size appears in some rows only: once, few, many, or a class for an expanded clone.

v_call	j_call	clone_size	cdr3_aa
TRBV6-5	TRBJ2-3	NA	CASSRTSGGDTQYF
TRBV12-3/TRBV12-4	TRBJ1-6	NA	CASSTDRNSPLHF
TRBV7-2	TRBJ1-1	NA	CASSSRQGITTEAFF
TRBV30	TRBJ2-7	NA	CAWSAGTVTWEQYF
TRBV7-9	TRBJ2-1	NA	CASSSTSLASSYNEQFF
TRBV7-2	TRBJ2-7	few	CASSLDSGTGAYEQYF
TRBV29-1	TRBJ2-7	NA	CSARLAGGPEQYF
TRBV7-9	TRBJ1-5	NA	CASSSPGTGNQPQHF
TRBV24-1	TRBJ2-2	NA	CATSDQVQGIGELFF
TRBV4-2	TRBJ2-1	NA	CASSQDLTGGTSYNEQFF
TRBV18	TRBJ1-5	NA	CASSPVDRGYQPQHF
TRBV9	TRBJ2-2	NA	CASSVGVAGGAGVVTGELFF
TRBV30	TRBJ2-1	NA	CASIAGPYNEQFF
TRBV7-9	TRBJ2-3	NA	CASRPKTSGITDTQYF
TRBV15	TRBJ1-4	NA	CATSRGRGEKLFF
TRBV5-1	TRBJ2-7	NA	CASSSRTSGTPYEQYF
TRBV7-9	TRBJ1-5	NA	CASSLDRGNQPQHF
TRBV6-6	TRBJ1-3	NA	CASSRDTGGRSGNTIYF
TRBV7-2	TRBJ1-5	NA	CASSLDAGNQPQHF
TRBV7-9	TRBJ2-2	NA	CASSLAEAGELFF
TRBV30	TRBJ1-6	NA	CAWTPGQGGSTVHF
TRBV6-5	TRBJ2-5	NA	CASSEGAGYQETQYF
TRBV6-5	TRBJ1-2	NA	CASSTTGEDGYTF
TRBV7-8	TRBJ2-3	NA	CASSIIAGGTDTQYF
TRBV28	TRBJ1-2	NA	CASSLDSDRLYGYTF
TRBV5-1	TRBJ2-5	once	CASSFLSGGARETQYF
TRBV5-6	TRBJ1-1	NA	CASSYLGGQTMNTEAFF
TRBV7-9	TRBJ1-6	NA	CASSPFDSHYNSPLHF
TRBV6-4	TRBJ2-3	NA	CARDRGTDTQYF
TRBV5-6	TRBJ2-5	NA	CASSPEDRPQETQYF
TRBV7-6	TRBJ1-6	NA	CASSTRTGATLHF
TRBV29-1	TRBJ1-4	NA	CSVGGPGATNEKLFF
TRBV30	TRBJ1-1	NA	CAWRIGRPNTEAFF
TRBV6-2/TRBV6-3	TRBJ2-1	NA	CASSYYPAGVEVNEQFF
TRBV19	TRBJ2-7	NA	CASRDRGLDEQYF
TRBV4-3	TRBJ2-1	NA	CASSRSGLAPYNEQFF